One sample yielded the 10 T cell receptor beta chains listed below, sequenced in a study of T-cell memory formation after mild COVID-19. TCRdb reprocessed the 5' RACE reads via MiXCR and lists one record per CDR3 protein. The sample lists around 450,000 distinct CDR3 sequences, 20% occurring once. Sequences were obtained from PBMCs or a T cell subset sorted from them (not recorded which). The receptors originated from an adult woman who had mild COVID-19 (a few samples of this study predate the infection). Cell type and time point are not known.

This clonotype appeared a few times. The chain couples TRBV6-6 to TRBJ1-5, with TRBD1 matching over 7 bases. Germline CDR1 and CDR2: MNHNY and SVGAGI (reference sequence). The trim removed 8 bases at V and 1 base at J, leaving 5 bases unmatched. The CDR3 consists of 14 residues. The CDR3 reads CASQGQSSNQPQHF. CDR3 coding DNA: TGTGCCAGCCAGGGACAGTCCAGCAATCAGCCCCAGCATTTT.

This clonotype was seen only a few times. The chain couples TRBV9 to TRBJ2-5; a weak D match, TRBD2 (6 bases). Trimming stripped 2 bases from V and 4 bases from J, with 9 bases between. Germline CDR1 is SGDLS and CDR2 is YYNGEE. The length of the CDR3 is 13 residues. CDR3 sequence: CASSVGSGETQYF. The CDR3 DNA is TGTGCCAGCAGCGTTGGTAGCGGAGAGACCCAGTACTTC.

This chain joins TRBV29-1 and TRBJ2-1; 13 bases fit TRBD2. J lost 6 bases, V lost 3 bases, and 11 bases had no gene match. Germline V gene data show CDR1 as SQVTM and CDR2 as ANQGSEA. The CDR3 runs 17 residues. The DNA for the CDR3 is TGCAGCGTTGAGGGAATTCCGGGACTAGCGGGACCCAATGAGCAGTTCTTC. This gives the protein CSVEGIPGLAGPNEQFF.

The CDR3 nucleotides are TGTGCCACCAGTAAGGGGGAACAAGAGACCCAGTACTTC. It encodes CATSKGEQETQYF. The chain is built from TRBV24-1 and TRBJ2-5; weak D call: TRBD1 (6 bases). The CDR3 length is 13 residues. With 6 bases removed from V and 2 bases from J, the gap between germline ends came to 9 bases. CDR1 is KGHDR and CDR2 is SFDVKD in the germline V gene.

The V call is TRBV5-1, the J call TRBJ1-1, with 9 bases identical to TRBD1. Germline V CDR1 and CDR2: SGHRS, YFSETQ. After removal of 3 bases from V and 5 bases from J, the junction contained 8 bases not matched to a gene. The CDR3 is 15 residues long. The CDR3 region has the DNA TGCGCCAGCAGCTCCCTGGGACAGGGATTAACTGAAGCTTTCTTT. Protein product: CASSSLGQGLTEAFF.

This clonotype showed up just a few times. The chain is built from TRBV7-9 and TRBJ1-2, with a weak D call TRBD1 (5 bases). The germline gives CDR1 SEHNR, CDR2 FQNEAQ (reference sequence). CDR3 length equals 18 residues. Trimming removed 7 bases at V and 1 base at J, with 25 bases between. Written as DNA, the CDR3 is TGTGCCAGCACCCTTGACAGAGACGTAACTATGGATAACTATGGCTACACCTTC. Its translation: CASTLDRDVTMDNYGYTF.

This CDR3 reads CASSFQIPNYGYTF. The CDR3, as DNA: TGTGCCAGCAGTTTTCAGATTCCTAACTATGGCTACACCTTC. The V and J genes are TRBV12-3 or TRBV12-4 and TRBJ1-2; D gene ambiguous. The CDR3 has 14 residues. V lost 3 bases and J lost 0, with 8 bases in between.

The chain employs TRBV6-6 and TRBJ1-2, with 8 bases that match TRBD1. The CDR3 has 15 amino acids. With 7 bases clipped from V and 0 bases from J, the junction kept 7 bases outside the gene matches. The germline V gene has CDR1 MNHNY and CDR2 SVGAGI (reference sequence). DNA for the CDR3: TGTGCCAGCACCCCGGACAGGGCAGCTAACTATGGCTACACCTTC. This gives the protein CASTPDRAANYGYTF.

J is TRBJ2-5 and V is TRBV29-1; the D gene is possibly TRBD2 (6 bases). CDR1 and CDR2 (germline): SQVTM, ANQGSEA. This CDR3 is 12 amino acids long. The V gene lost 7 bases and the J gene lost 4 bases, with 13 bases spanning the gap. The CDR3 here is CSGAEGGETQYF. In nucleotides, the CDR3 is TGCAGCGGGGCGGAGGGCGGAGAGACCCAGTACTTC.

This rearrangement joins TRBV18 to TRBJ2-7, with 9 bases fitting TRBD2. The V gene's germline CDR1 is KGHSH and CDR2 LQKENI. The CDR3 is made up of 14 amino acids. V lost 6 bases to trimming and J lost 3 bases; unmatched junction nucleotides: 6. The CDR3 protein is CASSHRTSDYEQYF. The CDR3 region has the DNA TGTGCCAGCTCGCACCGGACTAGCGACTACGAGCAGTACTTC.